These 18 T cell receptor beta chains originate from one sample sequenced in a study of PD-1 and CTLA-4 blockade in melanoma. Data came from immunoSEQ multiplex PCR; TCRdb stores just in-frame clones and leaves some out. The data contain over 15,000 clones, approximately 70% of them singletons. The sample consisted of CD8+ T cells from peripheral blood, taken from a patient given anti-PD-1 treatment. Receptors originate from a human donor with melanoma.

This clone was detected once. The genes are TRBV19 and TRBJ2-7; 13 bases match TRBD2. The CDR3 is 15 amino acids. The V segment lost 4 bases and the J segment 7 bases; nucleotides outside the gene matches: 7. The germline V gene encodes CDR1 LNHDA and CDR2 SQIVND (reference sequence). The CDR3, as DNA: TGTGCCAGTAGTAGAGGACTAGCGGGAGTGAGTGAGCAGTACTTC. This sequence encodes CASSRGLAGVSEQYF.

V and J are TRBV29-1 and TRBJ2-1; tentatively, D is TRBD2 (6 bases). Germline V CDR1 and CDR2: SQVTM, ANQGSEA. V was clipped by 7 bases and J by 6 bases, with 10 bases between them. The CDR3 runs 11 residues. The CDR3 loop reads CSAPRGNEQFF. CDR3 bases: TGCAGCGCCCCGCGGGGCAATGAGCAGTTCTTC.

The V and J genes are TRBV27 and TRBJ1-1; D might be TRBD1 (5 bases). The CDR3 length is 14 residues. V shed 6 bases and J shed 2 bases, with 13 bases lying between them. CDR1 and CDR2 (germline): MNHEY, SMNVEV (reference sequence). CDR3 residues: CASRVIRANTEAFF. CDR3 in DNA: TGTGCCAGCAGGGTAATCAGGGCTAACACTGAAGCTTTCTTT.

J is TRBJ2-2 and V is TRBV7-9; D may match TRBD1 or TRBD2 (7 bases each). Germline V lookup: CDR1 SEHNR, CDR2 FQNEAQ (reference sequence). The ends were cut back, 5 bases at V and 2 bases at J, with 12 bases in the middle. The CDR3 runs to 15 residues. This CDR3 is CASSPGGGNTGELFF. The CDR3 region has the DNA TGTGCCAGCAGCCCAGGGGGGGGCAACACCGGGGAGCTGTTTTTT.

V gene TRBV7-9 combines with J gene TRBJ2-1; 11 bases match TRBD2. V shed 1 base and J 9 bases; nucleotides not matched to a gene: 8. The CDR3 has 16 residues. The germline V gene has CDR1 SEHNR and CDR2 FQNEAQ (reference sequence). The CDR3 coding sequence is TGTGCCAGCAGCTTAGAAGGACTAGCGGGCTCGCTTGAGCAGTTCTTC. The encoded protein is CASSLEGLAGSLEQFF.

The chain carries TRBV2 and TRBJ1-2; unclear D gene. In germline, CDR1 is SNHLY, CDR2 FYNNEI. This CDR3 is 12 amino acids long. Between the trimmed V and J ends, which lost 3 bases and 8 bases, there was a span of 10 bases. CDR3 sequence reads: CASSDSGSGYTF. In DNA form, the CDR3 reads TGTGCCAGCAGTGACTCAGGTAGCGGCTACACCTTC.

The chain is built from TRBV28 and TRBJ2-2, with D perhaps TRBD1 or TRBD2 (6 bases each). Trimming shortened V by 5 bases and J by 5 bases, and 18 bases separated the two germline ends. This CDR3 spans 16 amino acids. Germline assignment: CDR1 MDHEN and CDR2 SYDVKM. This CDR3 is CASSPSGGGYTGELFF. DNA of the CDR3: TGTGCCAGCAGTCCCAGTGGAGGGGGATATACCGGGGAGCTGTTTTTT.

This clone was seen only a few times. The chain has TRBV11-3 and TRBJ1-1; possible D gene TRBD1, 6 bases. V gave up 5 bases and J gave up 12 bases, with 16 bases separating them. This CDR3 has 12 residues. Looked up from germline, CDR1 is SGHNT and CDR2 is YENEEA. Here the CDR3 DNA reads TGTGCCAGCAGCCTAGGGCCAGGGGTGACTTTCTTT. Translating it yields CASSLGPGVTFF. Variable domain in full (rest from reference TRBV11-3 and TRBJ1-1): EAGVVQSPRYKIIEKKQPVAFWCNPISGHNTLYWYLQNLGQGPELLIRYENEEAVDDSQLPKDRFSAERLKGVDSTLKIQPAELGDSAVYLCASSLGPGVTFFGQGTRLTVV.

This clone was counted between two and nine times. The CDR3 DNA follows: TGTGCCAGCAGCCCCCCGGACGTTTATATTGAAAAACTGTTTTTT. It codes for CASSPPDVYIEKLFF. V and J are TRBV7-9 and TRBJ1-4; D gene ambiguous. Germline assignment: CDR1 SEHNR and CDR2 FQNEAQ (reference sequence). The V and J ends lost 5 bases and 7 bases respectively, with 17 bases between them. The CDR3 covers 15 residues.

The chain employs TRBV15 and TRBJ2-3; 10 nucleotides agree with TRBD2. V was pared by 6 bases and J by 1 base, with 13 bases of the junction left unmatched. Germline assignment: CDR1 LNHNV and CDR2 YYDKDF (reference sequence). This CDR3 region has 18 residues. CDR3 sequence: CATRGPAGGLGGTDTQYF. CDR3 DNA: TGTGCCACCAGGGGGCCAGCGGGAGGGCTTGGGGGCACAGATACGCAGTATTTT.

The V gene is TRBV24-1, the J gene TRBJ1-1; the D gene is possibly TRBD1 (5 bases). CDR1 and CDR2 from the germline V gene are KGHDR and SFDVKD. Trimming shortened V by 3 bases and J by 6 bases, and 13 bases separated the two germline ends. The length of the CDR3 is 14 residues. The CDR3 region is CATSDPTQGAEAFF. The CDR3 nucleotides are TGTGCCACCAGTGATCCGACGCAGGGTGCTGAAGCTTTCTTT.

The genes are TRBV3-1 (or the pseudogene TRBV3-2) and TRBJ2-7, with D perhaps given as TRBD1 or TRBD2 (5 bases each). The CDR3 consists of 13 residues. V shed 4 bases and J shed 3 bases, with 10 bases lying between them. The germline gives CDR1 LGHDT, CDR2 YNNKEL (reference sequence). The CDR3, as DNA: TGTGCCAGCAGCCTAAGGGACGGCTACGAGCAGTACTTC. Translated, it gives CASSLRDGYEQYF.

The table lists this clone with a few counts. The chain joins TRBV29-1 to TRBJ2-7; no clear D. The V gene lost 5 bases and the J gene lost 3 bases, with 14 bases spanning the gap. The CDR3 spans 13 residues. CDR1 SQVTM and CDR2 ANQGSEA come from the germline V gene. The CDR3 DNA sequence: TGCAGCGTTCAGGAGAGAGTAAGCTACGAGCAGTACTTC. Residues: CSVQERVSYEQYF.

The chain recombines TRBV19 with TRBJ2-7, with D possibly TRBD2 on 6 matching bases. Trimming removed 7 bases at V and 2 bases at J, with 18 bases between. The CDR3 extends over 15 amino acids. Germline V lookup: CDR1 LNHDA, CDR2 SQIVND (reference sequence). For the CDR3, the DNA is TGTGCCAGTACCCCAACCCTGGGACTTACCTACGAGCAGTACTTC. Amino acid sequence: CASTPTLGLTYEQYF.

The rearrangement links TRBV11-3 to TRBJ1-1, with 10 bases aligning to TRBD1. CDR1 and CDR2 from the germline V gene are SGHNT and YENEEA. V lost 5 bases and J lost 3; bases outside the gene matches: 6. This CDR3 spans 15 amino acids. CDR3 sequence: CASSLIGTGDTEAFF. The CDR3 DNA reads TGTGCCAGCAGCCTCATAGGGACAGGGGACACTGAAGCTTTCTTT.

V and J are TRBV24-1 and TRBJ2-2, with 10 bases that match TRBD2. CDR1 and CDR2 from the germline V gene are KGHDR and SFDVKD. The CDR3 totals 23 residues. V shed 7 bases, J shed 1 base, and the junction held 26 bases outside the gene matches. CDR3 DNA: TGTGCCACCAGCAACCAGATTATGGATAGCGGGAGGCCAACCGGAATGAACACCGGGGAGCTGTTTTTT. Its protein product is CATSNQIMDSGRPTGMNTGELFF.

By its share, this clone is medium-sized. The CDR3 sequence is CASSPYTDSGNTIYF. DNA of the CDR3: TGTGCCAGCAGCCCGTACACCGACTCTGGAAACACCATATATTTT. The chain is built from TRBV9 and TRBJ1-3; D gene uncertain. Germline V gives CDR1 SGDLS, CDR2 YYNGEE. With 4 bases removed from V and 0 bases from J, the gap between germline ends came to 11 bases. This CDR3 comprises 15 residues.

The sample holds a few counts of this clone. The chain joins TRBV11-3 to TRBJ2-7; TRBD2 is a possible D gene (5 bases). Germline lookup yields CDR1 SGHNT and CDR2 YENEEA. The CDR3 consists of 14 residues. Trimming shortened V by 4 bases and J by 7 bases, and 17 bases separated the two germline ends. CDR3 amino acids: CASSSSPSRGEQYF. The CDR3 bases are TGTGCCAGCAGCTCATCCCCCAGCAGAGGGGAGCAGTACTTC. Variable domain in full (rest from reference TRBV11-3 and TRBJ2-7): EAGVVQSPRYKIIEKKQPVAFWCNPISGHNTLYWYLQNLGQGPELLIRYENEEAVDDSQLPKDRFSAERLKGVDSTLKIQPAELGDSAVYLCASSSSPSRGEQYFGPGTRLTVT.